The T cell receptor beta chain described here comes from a study of blood T cells in healthy people across ages. This clonotype came up a few times. Through a sample-barcoded 5' primer and a J-beta primer mix, a second PCR was run for roughly 6 to 12 cycles. With 12 random nucleotides, a template-switch adaptor tagged each individual cDNA molecule. TCRdb reprocessed the 5' RACE reads via MiXCR and lists one record per CDR3 protein. The data show a few hundred thousand distinct CDR3 sequences, roughly a quarter seen once. Germline V gives CDR1 MNHEY, CDR2 SVGAGI. The length of the CDR3 is 15 residues. Trimming took 7 bases from V and 3 from J; bases not matched to a gene: 7. These data were also filed under a second study, of T cells of mothers and their children.

J is TRBJ2-3 and V is TRBV6-5; TRBD2 matches 10 bases. The sequenced material came from blood. This sequence was found in a boy aged 2 to 10 in good health. CDR3 sequence: CASTRLAGETDTQYF. The DNA for the CDR3 is TGTGCCAGCACCCGACTAGCGGGTGAGACAGATACGCAGTATTTT.